This section outlines one T cell receptor beta chain sequence together with its context. Antigen unknown. The sample belongs to a study of OX40 agonist ivuxolimab in advanced cancers. Whole-study context: Among those enrolled, mean age was approximately 60 years (range roughly 20 to 85) and 70% to 85% were male. In three patients, partial responses were observed, one with hepatocellular carcinoma and two with cutaneous melanoma. The study, taken as a whole, reports: Low normalized T-cell clonal expansion was also seen in some nonresponders.

Germline trimming cut 4 bases from V and 5 bases from J; bases unmatched to any gene: 4. The CDR3 is 13 amino acids. Germline lookup yields CDR1 SGHDN and CDR2 FVKESK. Assay: immunoSEQ multiplex PCR; the TCRdb copy retains only in-frame clones and omits some. The top ten hold about 0.66% of the sample, which has under 70,000 clones, 80% to 95% seen once. This chain links TRBV14 with TRBJ1-1; TRBD1 matches at 7 bases. Here the sequenced sample was CD4+ or CD8+ T cells sorted from blood, taken in a trial of the OX40 agonist ivuxolimab. This clonotype originated in an adult with an advanced solid tumor such as melanoma, head and neck, liver or kidney cancer. The chain's CDR3 is CASSRSGGTEAFF. The CDR3 nucleotides read TGTGCCAGCAGCCGGTCAGGGGGAACTGAAGCTTTCTTT.